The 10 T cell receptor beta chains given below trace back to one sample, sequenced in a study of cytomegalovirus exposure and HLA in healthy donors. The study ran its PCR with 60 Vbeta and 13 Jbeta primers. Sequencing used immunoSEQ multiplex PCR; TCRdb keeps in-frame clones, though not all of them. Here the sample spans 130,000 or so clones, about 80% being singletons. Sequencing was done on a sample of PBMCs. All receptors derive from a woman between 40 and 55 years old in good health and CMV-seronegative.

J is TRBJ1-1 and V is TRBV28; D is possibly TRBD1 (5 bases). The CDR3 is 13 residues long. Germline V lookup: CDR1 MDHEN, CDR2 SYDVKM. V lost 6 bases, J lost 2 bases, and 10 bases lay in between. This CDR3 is CASSRTPNTEAFF. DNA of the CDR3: TGTGCCAGCAGCCGGACACCCAACACTGAAGCTTTCTTT.

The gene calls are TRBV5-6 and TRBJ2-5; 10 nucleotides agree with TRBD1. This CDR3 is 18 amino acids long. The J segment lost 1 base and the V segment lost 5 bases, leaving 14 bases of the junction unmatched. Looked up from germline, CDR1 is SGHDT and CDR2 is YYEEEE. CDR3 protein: CASRRDRGHFGVQETQYF. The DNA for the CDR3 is TGTGCCAGCAGACGAGACAGGGGGCACTTCGGGGTCCAAGAGACCCAGTACTTC.

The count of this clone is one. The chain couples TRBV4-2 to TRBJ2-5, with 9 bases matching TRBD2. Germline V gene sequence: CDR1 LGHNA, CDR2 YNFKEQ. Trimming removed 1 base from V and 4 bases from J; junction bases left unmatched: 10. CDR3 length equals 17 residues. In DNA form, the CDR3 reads TGTGCCAGCAGCCAAGGGAGTAGCGGGAGCTTTCGAGAGACCCAGTACTTC. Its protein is CASSQGSSGSFRETQYF.

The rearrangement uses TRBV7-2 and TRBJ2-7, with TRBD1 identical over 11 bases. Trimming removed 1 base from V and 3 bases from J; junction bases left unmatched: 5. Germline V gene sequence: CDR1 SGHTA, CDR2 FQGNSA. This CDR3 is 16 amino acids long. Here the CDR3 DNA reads TGTGCCAGCAGCTTAGGGACAGGGGGCCGTAGCTACGAGCAGTACTTC. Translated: CASSLGTGGRSYEQYF.

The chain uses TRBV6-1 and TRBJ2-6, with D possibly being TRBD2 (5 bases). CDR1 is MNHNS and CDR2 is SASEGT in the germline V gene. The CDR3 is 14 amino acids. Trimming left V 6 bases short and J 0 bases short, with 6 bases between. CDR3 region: CASSAGSGANVLTF. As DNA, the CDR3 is TGTGCCAGCAGCGCGGGCTCTGGGGCCAACGTCCTGACTTTC.

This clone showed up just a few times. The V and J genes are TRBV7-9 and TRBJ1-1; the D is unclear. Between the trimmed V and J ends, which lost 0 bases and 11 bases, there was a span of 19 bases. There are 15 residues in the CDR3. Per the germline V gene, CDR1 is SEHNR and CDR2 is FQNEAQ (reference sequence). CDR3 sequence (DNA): TGTGCCAGCAGCTTAGCGCCTATGGGGAACGGGAGGGCTTTCTTT. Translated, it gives CASSLAPMGNGRAFF.

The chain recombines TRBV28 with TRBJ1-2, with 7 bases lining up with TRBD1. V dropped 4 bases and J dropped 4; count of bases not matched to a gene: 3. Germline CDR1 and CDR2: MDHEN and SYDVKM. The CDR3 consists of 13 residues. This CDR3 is CASSSKGAYGYTF. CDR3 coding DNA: TGTGCCAGCAGTTCAAAGGGGGCCTATGGCTACACCTTC.

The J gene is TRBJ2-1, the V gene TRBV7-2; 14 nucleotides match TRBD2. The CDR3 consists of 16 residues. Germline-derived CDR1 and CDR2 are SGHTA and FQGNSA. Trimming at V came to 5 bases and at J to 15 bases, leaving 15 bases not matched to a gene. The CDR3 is CASSLHPGLAGVLRFF. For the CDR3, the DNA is TGTGCCAGCAGCCTCCACCCGGGACTAGCGGGAGTTTTGAGGTTCTTC.

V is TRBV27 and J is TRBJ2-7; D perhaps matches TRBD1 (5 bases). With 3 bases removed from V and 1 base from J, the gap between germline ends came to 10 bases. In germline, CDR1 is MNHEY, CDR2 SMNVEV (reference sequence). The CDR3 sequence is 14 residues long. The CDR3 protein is CASSFIGASYEQYF. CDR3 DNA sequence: TGTGCCAGCAGTTTTATAGGGGCATCCTACGAGCAGTACTTC.

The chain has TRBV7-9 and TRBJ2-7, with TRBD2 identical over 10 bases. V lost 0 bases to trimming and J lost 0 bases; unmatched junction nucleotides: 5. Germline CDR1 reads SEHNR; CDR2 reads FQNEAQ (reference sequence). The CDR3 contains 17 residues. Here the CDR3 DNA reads TGTGCCAGCAGCTTAGCAGGTAGCGGGAGGCCCTCCTACGAGCAGTACTTC. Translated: CASSLAGSGRPSYEQYF.